The clone carrying this T cell receptor (beta chain) has only a few counts. Its antigen is not identified. Both 60 Vbeta primers and 13 Jbeta primers went into the PCR. Using immunoSEQ multiplex PCR, the repertoire was profiled, and TCRdb retains in-frame clones only, with some absent. The repertoire has approximately 180,000 clones, roughly 12% of them found once; the top ten carry 7.8%. CDR1 and CDR2 from the germline V gene are LGHNA and YSLEER. This CDR3 contains 16 residues. V dropped 0 bases and J dropped 7; count of bases not matched to a gene: 10. This sample is part of a study of cytomegalovirus exposure and HLA in healthy donors. Findings and limits, study-wide: Previously analyzed data showed that most TCR beta V segments were productive at a frequency of about 90% or about 30%. Trimming of TCR beta V- and J-genes showed a link, identified in a later analysis, to a missense DCLRE1C variant.

This clonotype originated in a man between 50 and 59 years old in good health and CMV-seropositive. The V and J genes are TRBV4-3 and TRBJ1-1; 8 positions agree with TRBD1. Sequencing was done on a sample of PBMCs. CDR3 bases: TGCGCCAGCAGCCAAGATAGGGGGACAGGAAGGGTTGAAGCTTTCTTT. It encodes CASSQDRGTGRVEAFF.